This TCR beta chain originates from a study of control samples from healthy donors and cancer patients (dated by TCRdb to the early 2020s). Libraries were prepared through the immunoSEQ multiplex PCR assay. TCRdb holds this immuneACCESS table with in-frame rearrangements only. Some clones are missing; in checked studies, unresolved V genes explain under half, and the rest has no known cause. The sample data list 150,000 to 200,000 clones, and 85% to 90% of these were observed just once. Around 1.5% of the sample comes from the top ten. From cysteine to phenylalanine, the CDR3 is 15 amino acids long. Only the CDR3 DNA is retained, 45 bases long and in frame from the first base. Reading the germline V gene (reference sequence) gives CDR1 LNHNV and CDR2 YYDKDF. Trimming removed 3 bases from V and 8 bases from J, leaving 19 bases between the germline ends. Comments on this clone: The clone's antigen remains unknown. Base qualities are missing; no much larger clone stands one base away.

Sequenced sample: blood. The V and J segments used are TRBV15 and TRBJ1-2, and perhaps TRBD1 as D gene, on 5 matching bases. This receptor was taken from a woman between 50 and 59 years old in good health. The DNA sequence is as follows: TGTGCCACCAGCAGGGGGGGATTGGGACGCGAAGGCTACACCTTC. Its protein product is CATSRGGLGREGYTF. Reference TRBV15 and TRBJ1-2 proteins supply the regions before and after the CDR3; the full variable domain is: DAMVIQNPRYQVTQFGKPVTLSCSQTLNHNVMYWYQQKSSQAPKLLFHYYDKDFNNEADTPDNFQSRRPNTSFCFLDIRSPGLGDTAMYLCATSRGGLGREGYTFGSGTRLTVV.